This entry lists 24 T cell receptor beta chains sequenced from one sample in a study of blood T cells in healthy people across ages. Through a sample-barcoded 5' primer and a J-beta primer mix, a second PCR was run for roughly 7 to 12 cycles. Using its own MiXCR run on the 5' RACE reads, TCRdb lists one record per CDR3 protein. The sample shows some 710,000 distinct CDR3 sequences, 22% of them seen only once. Sequencing input: blood. The receptors stem from a man between 65 and 80 years old in good health.

This clonotype was counted between two and nine times. The chain employs TRBV10-3 and TRBJ2-1, with TRBD2 matching 11 bases. The CDR3 totals 16 residues. Germline CDR1 is ENHRY and CDR2 is SYGVKD. V trimming: 2 bases; J trimming: 7 bases; junction bases outside the gene matches: 7. The CDR3 protein is CAISERGLAVKNEQFF. CDR3 coding DNA: TGTGCCATCAGTGAGCGGGGACTAGCGGTAAAGAATGAGCAGTTCTTC.

This clonotype has a handful of counts. Compared with germline, one end of the junction differs, possibly owing to a read error. This rearrangement joins TRBV2 to TRBJ1-4, with a tentative D call TRBD1 (6 bases). Germline CDR1 reads SNHLY; CDR2 reads FYNNEI. The CDR3 is 14 amino acids. CDR3 bases: TGTGCCAGCAGGGACAGTACAACTAACGAAAAACTGTTTTTT. The encoded protein is CASRDSTTNEKLFF.

This sequence joins TRBV10-3 and TRBJ2-1, with D perhaps TRBD1 (5 bases). Germline V gene data show CDR1 as ENHRY and CDR2 as SYGVKD. Trimming left V 5 bases short and J 1 base short, with 9 bases between. CDR3 length: 14 amino acids. The CDR3 nucleotides read TGTGCCATCAGTCAGGGCGGATCCTACAATGAGCAGTTCTTC. This translates into CAISQGGSYNEQFF.

The CDR3 DNA reads as TGTGCCAGCAGTTTCGAGGCAGGGGGTTTGAATGAGCAGTTCTTC. This sequence encodes CASSFEAGGLNEQFF. The chain joins TRBV27 to TRBJ2-7; TRBD1 agrees at 7 bases. The assigned J gene may be wrong: the sequence end matches TRBJ2-1 better. From germline, CDR1 is MNHEY and CDR2 SMNVEV (reference sequence). The CDR3 covers 15 residues.

This clonotype was picked up a small number of times. The genes are TRBV4-2 and TRBJ2-1, with D possibly being TRBD2 (7 bases). This CDR3 is 17 amino acids long. V was shortened by 0 bases and J by 5 bases, with 17 bases between the two germline ends. Looked up from germline, CDR1 is LGHNA and CDR2 is YNFKEQ. The CDR3 loop is CASSQDGLLGGHNEQFF. The CDR3 nucleotides read TGTGCCAGCAGCCAAGATGGGCTGCTGGGGGGGCACAATGAGCAGTTCTTC.

The gene calls are TRBV6-1 and TRBJ1-5; possible D gene TRBD1, 5 bases. The CDR3 is 13 amino acids. CDR1 is MNHNS, CDR2 SASEGT, per germline. V lost 11 bases to trimming and J lost 5 bases, with 16 bases between them. CDR3 in amino acids: CARNLPGHQPQHF. CDR3 in DNA: TGTGCCCGCAATCTGCCAGGGCATCAGCCCCAGCATTTT.

This chain joins TRBV18 and TRBJ2-5; unclear D gene. Germline CDR1 is KGHSH and CDR2 is LQKENI. V was clipped by 6 bases and J by 5 bases, with 10 bases between them. This CDR3 is built from 12 residues. The CDR3 loop reads CASSPTEETQYF. The CDR3 bases are TGTGCCAGCTCTCCCACAGAGGAGACCCAGTACTTC.

This clonotype was seen more than once but under ten times. V and J are TRBV3-1 and TRBJ1-1, with 9 positions matching TRBD1. J was trimmed by 11 bases and V by 4 bases; bases with no gene match: 8. CDR3 length equals 13 residues. Germline V lookup: CDR1 LGHDT, CDR2 YNNKEL (reference sequence). The DNA of the CDR3 is TGTGCCAGCAGCCTCGGACAGGGGCAAGGGGCTTTCTTT. It is translated as CASSLGQGQGAFF.

The V gene is TRBV11-2, the J gene TRBJ2-1; D is perhaps TRBD1 or TRBD2 (5 bases each). Germline CDR1 reads SGHAT; CDR2 reads FQNNGV. CDR3 length: 19 residues. V lost 0 bases to trimming and J lost 0 bases, with 18 bases between them. Here the CDR3 DNA reads TGTGCCAGCAGCTTAGATCTCGTTTCGAGGGGAAGCTCCTACAATGAGCAGTTCTTC. Translating gives CASSLDLVSRGSSYNEQFF.

This clonotype was counted between two and nine times. V and J are TRBV10-3 and TRBJ2-3; 10 nucleotides agree with TRBD2. V gave up 6 bases and J gave up 1 base; unmatched junction bases: 4. CDR1 and CDR2 (germline): ENHRY, SYGVKD. The CDR3 spans 15 residues. This CDR3 reads CAIRERGGRTDTQYF. In DNA form, the CDR3 reads TGTGCCATCAGGGAGCGGGGGGGCCGCACAGATACGCAGTATTTT.

The genes are TRBV5-1 and TRBJ2-1; TRBD2 agrees at 10 bases. Per germline, CDR1 SGHRS and CDR2 YFSETQ. CDR3 length: 16 amino acids. J lost 3 bases, V lost 1 base, and 4 bases had no gene match. The CDR3 sequence: CASSLRLAGVYNEQFF. The CDR3 nucleotides are TGCGCCAGCAGCTTGCGGCTAGCGGGGGTCTACAATGAGCAGTTCTTC.

This rearrangement joins TRBV5-1 to TRBJ2-7; weak D call: TRBD2 (5 bases). This CDR3 contains 13 residues. Germline CDR1 SGHRS, CDR2 YFSETQ. The ends were cut back, 4 bases at V and 7 bases at J, with 15 bases in the middle. CDR3 sequence (DNA): TGCGCCAGCAGCCTTCGAATCGCGGGTGAGCAGTACTTC. It codes for CASSLRIAGEQYF.

In its sample, this clonotype was seen a few times. This rearrangement joins TRBV25-1 to TRBJ2-7; TRBD2 aligns across 9 bases. Near its end, the DNA agrees better with TRBJ2-1, so the J call may be wrong. Germline V gene data show CDR1 as MGHDK and CDR2 as SYGVNS. This CDR3 comprises 16 residues. The CDR3 reads CASSPNKVAGANEQFF. As DNA, the CDR3 is TGTGCCAGCAGTCCGAATAAGGTAGCGGGGGCAAATGAGCAGTTCTTC.

This clonotype was detected a few times. The chain couples TRBV7-6 to TRBJ2-7, with 8 positions matching TRBD1. The CDR3 is 15 residues long. Germline assignment: CDR1 SGHVS and CDR2 FNYEAQ. The V and J ends lost 5 bases and 5 bases, in that order; junction bases with no gene match: 11. This CDR3 is CASSAIGQGSHEQYF. CDR3 sequence (DNA): TGTGCCAGCAGCGCTATCGGACAGGGATCCCACGAGCAGTACTTC.

This sequence joins TRBV11-2 and TRBJ2-3; D might be TRBD2 (5 bases). V gave up 5 bases and J gave up 6 bases, with 15 bases separating them. This CDR3 contains 14 residues. The V gene's germline CDR1 is SGHAT and CDR2 FQNNGV. Here the CDR3 DNA reads TGTGCCAGCAGCCTACTAGTGCATTCCGATACGCAGTATTTT. Translation: CASSLLVHSDTQYF.

V usage is TRBV18 and J usage is TRBJ1-3, with unresolved D. CDR3 size: 13 residues. CDR1 is KGHSH, CDR2 LQKENI, per germline. The V end lost 8 bases, the J end lost 0 bases, and 8 bases lay between the germline ends. This CDR3 reads CASQESSGNTIYF. CDR3 sequence (DNA): TGTGCCAGCCAAGAGAGCTCTGGAAACACCATATATTTT.

This clonotype was observed a few times. The rearrangement joins TRBV6-2 or TRBV6-3 to TRBJ2-2; no firm D call. V was pared by 4 bases and J by 7 bases, with 7 bases between. This CDR3 is 12 amino acids long. Germline CDR1 reads MNHEY; CDR2 reads SVGEGT. CDR3 in DNA: TGTGCCAGCAGTTTTTTATACGGGGAGCTGTTTTTT. This translates into CASSFLYGELFF.

The rearrangement links TRBV6-5 to TRBJ2-7; the D call may be TRBD1 or TRBD2 (5 bases each). V was clipped by 5 bases and J by 2 bases, with 13 bases between them. Germline lookup yields CDR1 MNHEY and CDR2 SVGAGI. The CDR3 consists of 14 residues. The CDR3 sequence: CASSPPGQAYEQYF. CDR3 sequence (DNA): TGTGCCAGCAGTCCCCCGGGGCAGGCCTACGAGCAGTACTTC.

The table lists this clonotype with a few counts. V and J are TRBV12-3 or TRBV12-4 and TRBJ2-1, with no clear D. V dropped 7 bases and J dropped 3 bases, with 10 bases sitting between them. The CDR3 is made up of 13 amino acids. The CDR3 spells CASTEGNYNEQFF. The CDR3 nucleotides are TGTGCCAGCACCGAAGGGAACTACAATGAGCAGTTCTTC.

This clonotype was seen more than once but under ten times. The chain is built from TRBV30 and TRBJ2-5, with 9 bases aligning to TRBD2. V was clipped by 4 bases and J by 0 bases; unmatched bases: 3. This CDR3 region has 14 residues. The V gene's germline CDR1 is GTSNPN and CDR2 SVGIG (reference sequence). CDR3 bases: TGTGCCTGGATAGCGGGGGCGAACCAAGAGACCCAGTACTTC. Translated, it gives CAWIAGANQETQYF. Using reference TRBV30 and TRBJ2-5 for the parts outside the CDR3, the full variable domain is SQTIHQWPATLVQPVGSPLSLECTVEGTSNPNLYWYRQAAGRGLQLLFYSVGIGQISSEVPQNLSASRPQDRQFILSSKKLLLSDSGFYLCAWIAGANQETQYFGPGTRLLVL.

Only a few counts were recorded for this clonotype. J is TRBJ2-1 and V is TRBV12-3 or TRBV12-4, with a weak D call TRBD2 (7 bases). The CDR3 extends over 16 amino acids. Trimming took off 5 bases at V and 9 bases at J, with 23 bases between the two ends. CDR3: CASSPSAGRGLGEQFF. The DNA for the CDR3 is TGTGCCAGCAGTCCTTCAGCGGGAAGGGGGTTGGGTGAGCAGTTCTTC.

The J gene is TRBJ1-4, the V gene TRBV20-1; D is undetermined. Per the germline V gene, CDR1 is DFQATT and CDR2 is SNEGSKA (reference sequence). This CDR3 comprises 14 residues. Trimming removed 6 bases at V and 4 bases at J, with 15 bases between. CDR3 sequence reads: CSAISPAGNEKLFF. CDR3 sequence (DNA): TGCAGTGCCATCTCCCCTGCTGGTAATGAAAAACTGTTTTTT.

The V gene is TRBV5-1, the J gene TRBJ2-6; a possible D gene is TRBD2 (6 bases). The germline gives CDR1 SGHRS, CDR2 YFSETQ. CDR3 length equals 16 residues. Trimming pared 5 bases from V and 2 bases from J, leaving 14 bases between. CDR3 sequence (DNA): TGCGCCAGCAGAGGTTTATCGGGGGCTGGGGCCAACGTCCTGACTTTC. Amino acid sequence: CASRGLSGAGANVLTF.

This rearrangement joins TRBV29-1 to TRBJ1-2; D unresolved. The V gene lost 7 bases and the J gene lost 2 bases, with 11 bases spanning the gap. The CDR3 has 12 amino acids. From germline, CDR1 is SQVTM and CDR2 ANQGSEA. The CDR3 coding sequence is TGCAGCGACCAGACATTCAACTATGGCTACACCTTC. Translation: CSDQTFNYGYTF.